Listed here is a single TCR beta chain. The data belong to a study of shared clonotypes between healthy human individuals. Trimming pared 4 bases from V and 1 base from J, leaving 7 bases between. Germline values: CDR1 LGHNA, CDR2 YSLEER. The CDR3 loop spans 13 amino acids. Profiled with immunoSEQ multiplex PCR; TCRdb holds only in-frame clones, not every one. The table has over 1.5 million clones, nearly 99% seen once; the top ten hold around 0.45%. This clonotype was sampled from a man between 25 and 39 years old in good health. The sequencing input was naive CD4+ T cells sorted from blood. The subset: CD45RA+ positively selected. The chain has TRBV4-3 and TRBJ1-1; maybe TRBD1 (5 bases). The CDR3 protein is CASSRTGNTEAFF. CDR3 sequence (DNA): TGCGCCAGCAGCCGAACAGGGAACACTGAAGCTTTCTTT.